The 20 T cell receptor beta chains below all came from one sample that was sequenced in a study of blood T cell repertoires in COVID-19. Only in-frame clones appear in the TCRdb table, and some are missing; sequencing was by immunoSEQ multiplex PCR. The sample holds some 100,000 clones, 84% seen once. Sequencing used peripheral blood. These receptors originate from a woman aged 55 to 70 with acute or convalescent COVID-19.

V usage is TRBV7-3 and J usage is TRBJ1-6, with D possibly matching TRBD1 (5 bases). The germline CDR1 and CDR2 sequences are SGHTA and FQGTGA. This CDR3 has 16 residues. The germline V and J ends were trimmed by 1 base and 10 bases, with 17 bases remaining between them. The CDR3 DNA sequence: TGTGCCAGCAGCTTAAGGTCCGTTGGGGCCAACTCACCCCTCCACTTT. Translation: CASSLRSVGANSPLHF. Looking up the rest from reference TRBV7-3 and TRBJ1-6 gives the full variable domain: GAGVSQTPSNKVTEKGKYVELRCDPISGHTALYWYRQSLGQGPEFLIYFQGTGAADDSGLPNDRFFAVRPEGSVSTLKIQRTERGDSAVYLCASSLRSVGANSPLHFGNGTRLTVT.

The rearrangement links TRBV7-2 to TRBJ2-7; 8 bases match TRBD1. CDR3 size: 15 residues. Germline loops: CDR1 SGHTA, CDR2 FQGNSA. The V segment lost 3 bases and the J segment 1 base; nucleotides outside the gene matches: 5. The CDR3 is CASSFDRGPSYEQYF. The CDR3 DNA reads as TGTGCCAGCAGCTTCGACAGGGGCCCTTCCTACGAGCAGTACTTC.

The V gene is TRBV13, the J gene TRBJ2-2, with D hard to call. This CDR3 has 12 amino acids. From germline, CDR1 is PRHDT and CDR2 FYEKMQ (reference sequence). The V end lost 5 bases, the J end lost 5 bases, and 6 bases lay between the germline ends. The CDR3 region is CASSEQTGELFF. In nucleotides, the CDR3 is TGTGCCAGCAGCGAACAAACCGGGGAGCTGTTTTTT.

This clone was observed a single time. This sequence joins TRBV5-4 and TRBJ2-3, with 13 bases aligning to TRBD2. The CDR3 consists of 18 residues. After removal of 3 bases from V and 2 bases from J, the junction contained 9 bases not matched to a gene. Germline-derived CDR1 and CDR2 are SGHNT and YYREEE (reference sequence). CDR3 nucleotide sequence: TGTGCCAGCAGCTCAGGTCCGGGACTAGCGGGGAACACAGATACGCAGTATTTT. It specifies CASSSGPGLAGNTDTQYF.

The chain is built from TRBV19 and TRBJ2-7, with 8 positions matching TRBD1. The length of the CDR3 is 17 residues. Germline V lookup: CDR1 LNHDA, CDR2 SQIVND (reference sequence). Trimming at V came to 5 bases and at J to 1 base, leaving 13 bases not matched to a gene. The CDR3 sequence is CASSLTTGVVGSYEQYF. The CDR3 bases are TGTGCCAGTAGTCTGACGACAGGGGTCGTCGGATCCTACGAGCAGTACTTC.

The V and J genes are TRBV20-1 and TRBJ1-4, with unresolved D. The CDR3 length is 14 residues. From germline, CDR1 is DFQATT and CDR2 SNEGSKA (reference sequence). Between the trimmed V and J ends, which lost 6 bases and 8 bases, there was a span of 19 bases. The CDR3 spells CSASGGYPREKLFF. The CDR3 nucleotides are TGCAGTGCCAGTGGCGGGTATCCCCGGGAAAAACTGTTTTTT.

The sample holds one count of this clone. The J gene is TRBJ1-1, the V gene TRBV27; the D gene is possibly TRBD1 (6 bases). The germline CDR1 and CDR2 sequences are MNHEY and SMNVEV (reference sequence). The V end was cut by 7 bases, the J end by 11 bases, with 23 bases between. This CDR3 is 14 amino acids long. The CDR3 bases are TGTGCCAGCACGCCGTTACCGGGGGGCATTCGCGCTTTCTTT. Translated, it gives CASTPLPGGIRAFF.

The rearrangement uses TRBV7-2 and TRBJ2-6; 14 nucleotides align to TRBD2. V shed 7 bases and J 2 bases; nucleotides not matched to a gene: 1. This CDR3 is built from 16 residues. Germline CDR1 and CDR2: SGHTA and FQGNSA. The CDR3, as DNA: TGTGCCAGCACGACTAGCGGGGGGGCTGGGGCCAACGTCCTGACTTTC. It translates to CASTTSGGAGANVLTF. The full variable domain, completed using reference TRBV7-2 and TRBJ2-6, is GAGVSQSPSNKVTEKGKDVELRCDPISGHTALYWYRQSLGQGLEFLIYFQGNSAPDKSGLPSDRFSAERTGGSVSTLTIQRTQQEDSAVYLCASTTSGGAGANVLTFGAGSRLTVL.

The chain has TRBV11-2 and TRBJ1-2, with D possibly matching TRBD1 (5 bases). This CDR3 spans 12 amino acids. Germline values: CDR1 SGHAT, CDR2 FQNNGV. Trimming took off 5 bases at V and 5 bases at J, with 9 bases between the two ends. This CDR3 reads CASSPGGYGYTF. As DNA, the CDR3 is TGTGCCAGCAGCCCCGGGGGATATGGCTACACCTTC.

This clone turned up a few times. This rearrangement joins TRBV15 to TRBJ2-5, with a possible D match to TRBD2 (8 bases). Germline V gene lookup returns CDR1 LNHNV and CDR2 YYDKDF (reference sequence). This CDR3 region has 16 residues. V shed 4 bases and J shed 3 bases, with 18 bases lying between them. CDR3 sequence (DNA): TGTGCCACCAGCAAAGCGGGGGACAGTGAAAAAGAGACCCAGTACTTC. Protein product: CATSKAGDSEKETQYF.

The chain carries TRBV11-3 and TRBJ1-4, with 7 bases that match TRBD1. The CDR3 has 14 residues. The germline V gene encodes CDR1 SGHNT and CDR2 YENEEA. With V trimmed by 4 bases and J by 6 bases, 5 bases remained unmatched. As DNA, the CDR3 is TGTGCCAGCAGCTACTCGACAGGGCATGAAAAACTGTTTTTT. It encodes CASSYSTGHEKLFF.

This chain connects TRBV25-1 to TRBJ1-5; a possible D gene is TRBD1 (5 bases). From germline, CDR1 is MGHDK and CDR2 SYGVNS. V gave up 6 bases and J gave up 6 bases, with 18 bases separating them. The CDR3 runs 15 residues. CDR3 in DNA: TGTGCCAGCAGGCCCACAGGTCCTGACAGTCAGCCCCAGCATTTT. Protein sequence: CASRPTGPDSQPQHF.

The chain joins TRBV18 to TRBJ1-2; 11 nucleotides align to TRBD1. Trimming removed 0 bases from V and 2 bases from J; junction bases left unmatched: 2. CDR1 and CDR2 from the germline V gene are KGHSH and LQKENI. The CDR3 runs 16 residues. CDR3 DNA: TGTGCCAGCTCACCACCCGGACAGGGGGCGAACTATGGCTACACCTTC. It is translated as CASSPPGQGANYGYTF. The full variable domain, with the rest looked up from reference TRBV18 and TRBJ1-2, is NAGVMQNPRHLVRRRGQEARLRCSPMKGHSHVYWYRQLPEEGLKFMVYLQKENIIDESGMPKERFSAEFPKEGPSILRIQQVVRGDSAAYFCASSPPGQGANYGYTFGSGTRLTVV.

This clone was seen only a few times. The gene calls are TRBV2 and TRBJ2-2; TRBD1 matches 10 bases. Germline loops: CDR1 SNHLY, CDR2 FYNNEI. V lost 6 bases and J lost 6; bases outside the gene matches: 1. CDR3 length equals 13 residues. The CDR3 here is CASRDRGSGELFF. The CDR3 DNA reads as TGTGCCAGCAGGGACAGGGGGTCCGGGGAGCTGTTTTTT.

The chain links TRBV19 to TRBJ2-1, with 10 bases lining up with TRBD1. V lost 6 bases, J lost 9 bases, and 8 bases stayed unmatched. The germline CDR1 and CDR2 sequences are LNHDA and SQIVND (reference sequence). The CDR3 is 14 residues long. The CDR3 DNA follows: TGTGCCAGTAGGCGTGACAGGGGGCGCGGTGAGCAGTTCTTC. This gives the protein CASRRDRGRGEQFF.

The count of this clone is one. The chain combines TRBV5-4 with TRBJ1-3; unclear D gene. The germline gives CDR1 SGHNT, CDR2 YYREEE (reference sequence). The CDR3 length is 14 residues. V shed 4 bases and J shed 0 bases, with 8 bases lying between them. The CDR3 DNA sequence: TGTGCCAGCAGCGCCCAGGCCTCTGGAAACACCATATATTTT. Translated: CASSAQASGNTIYF.

V is TRBV11-3 and J is TRBJ1-2; 8 bases are a match to TRBD1. Germline V gives CDR1 SGHNT, CDR2 YENEEA. V lost 6 bases to trimming and J lost 7 bases; unmatched junction nucleotides: 7. The CDR3 totals 13 residues. CDR3 sequence: CASSRDRSPGYTF. The CDR3 DNA sequence: TGTGCCAGCAGTCGGGACAGGAGTCCTGGCTACACCTTC.

The table lists this clone with a count of one. This chain joins TRBV5-1 and TRBJ2-3; D ambiguous. The CDR3 is 17 amino acids. The V gene lost 0 bases and the J gene lost 0 bases, with 14 bases spanning the gap. The germline gives CDR1 SGHRS, CDR2 YFSETQ. The CDR3 region is CASSLARGQLSTDTQYF. The CDR3 bases are TGCGCCAGCAGCTTGGCACGAGGTCAGTTGAGCACAGATACGCAGTATTTT.

The V call is TRBV2, the J call TRBJ2-7; TRBD1 agrees at 7 bases. Germline CDR1 and CDR2: SNHLY and FYNNEI. The trim removed 5 bases at V and 5 bases at J, leaving 6 bases unmatched. This CDR3 is 13 amino acids long. The CDR3 is CASSLRQGHEQYF. The CDR3 region has the DNA TGTGCCAGCAGTCTTAGACAGGGCCACGAGCAGTACTTC. The complete variable domain, with remaining parts taken from reference TRBV2 and TRBJ2-7, reads EPEVTQTPSHQVTQMGQEVILRCVPISNHLYFYWYRQILGQKVEFLVSFYNNEISEKSEIFDDQFSVERPDGSNFTLKIRSTKLEDSAMYFCASSLRQGHEQYFGPGTRLTVT.

The sample holds a few counts of this clone. The genes are TRBV7-2 and TRBJ1-4; 10 bases are a match to TRBD1. Germline V gene lookup returns CDR1 SGHTA and CDR2 FQGNSA. The CDR3 runs to 14 residues. The V and J ends lost 6 bases and 5 bases, in that order; junction bases with no gene match: 3. The CDR3 DNA follows: TGTGCCAGCAGTAGGGACAGGGGAAATGAAAAACTGTTTTTT. Its translation: CASSRDRGNEKLFF.